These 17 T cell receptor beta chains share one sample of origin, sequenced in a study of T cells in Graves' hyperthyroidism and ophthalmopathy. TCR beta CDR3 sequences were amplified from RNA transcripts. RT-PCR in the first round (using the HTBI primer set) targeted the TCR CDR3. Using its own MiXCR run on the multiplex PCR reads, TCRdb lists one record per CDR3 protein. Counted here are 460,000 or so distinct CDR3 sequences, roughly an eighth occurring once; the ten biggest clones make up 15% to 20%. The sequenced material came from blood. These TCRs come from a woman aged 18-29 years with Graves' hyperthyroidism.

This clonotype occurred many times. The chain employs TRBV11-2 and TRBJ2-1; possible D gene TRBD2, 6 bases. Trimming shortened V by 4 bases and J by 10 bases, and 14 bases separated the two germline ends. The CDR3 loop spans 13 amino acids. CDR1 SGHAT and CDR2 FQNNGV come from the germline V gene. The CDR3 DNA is TGTGCCAGCAGCTACCGGGACTCCCAAGAGCAGTTCTTC. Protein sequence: CASSYRDSQEQFF.

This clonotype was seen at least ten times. The CDR3 spells CSVEVTDYEQYF. The DNA of the CDR3 is TGCAGCGTTGAGGTCACAGACTACGAGCAGTACTTC. The chain employs TRBV29-1 and TRBJ2-7, with D unclear. The CDR3 runs to 12 residues. V was shortened by 3 bases and J by 3 bases, with 9 bases between the two germline ends. Germline loops: CDR1 SQVTM, CDR2 ANQGSEA.

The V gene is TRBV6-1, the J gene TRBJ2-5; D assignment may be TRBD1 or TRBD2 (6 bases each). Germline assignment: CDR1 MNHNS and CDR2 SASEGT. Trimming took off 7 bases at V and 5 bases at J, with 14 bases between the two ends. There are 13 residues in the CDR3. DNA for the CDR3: TGTGCCAGCACAACAAGGGGGGATGAGACCCAGTACTTC. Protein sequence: CASTTRGDETQYF.

This CDR3 is CASSQERVLNTEAFF. CDR3 in DNA: TGTGCCAGCAGCCAAGAACGGGTTCTGAACACTGAAGCTTTCTTT. The chain links TRBV11-3 to TRBJ1-1; the D is unclear. The CDR3 is 15 residues long. Germline V gives CDR1 SGHNT, CDR2 YENEEA. V dropped 5 bases and J dropped 0 bases, with 13 bases sitting between them.

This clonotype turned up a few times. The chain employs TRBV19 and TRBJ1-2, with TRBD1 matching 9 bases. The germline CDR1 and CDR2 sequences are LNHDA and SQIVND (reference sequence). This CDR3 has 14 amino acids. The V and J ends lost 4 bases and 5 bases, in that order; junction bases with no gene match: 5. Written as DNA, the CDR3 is TGTGCCAGTAGTAATGGAGGGACAGGGTATGGCTACACCTTC. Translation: CASSNGGTGYGYTF.

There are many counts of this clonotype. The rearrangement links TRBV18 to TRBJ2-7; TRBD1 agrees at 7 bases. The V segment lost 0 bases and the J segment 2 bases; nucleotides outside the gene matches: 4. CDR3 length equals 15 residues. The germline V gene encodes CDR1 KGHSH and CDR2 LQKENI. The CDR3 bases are TGTGCCAGCTCACCACCACAGGGGCAAGCCTACGAGCAGTACTTC. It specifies CASSPPQGQAYEQYF.

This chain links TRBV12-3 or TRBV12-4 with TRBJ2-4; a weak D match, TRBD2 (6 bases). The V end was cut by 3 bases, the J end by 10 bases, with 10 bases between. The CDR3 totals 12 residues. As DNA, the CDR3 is TGTGCCAGCAGTTTGGCGGGACCTATTCAGTACTTC. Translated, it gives CASSLAGPIQYF.

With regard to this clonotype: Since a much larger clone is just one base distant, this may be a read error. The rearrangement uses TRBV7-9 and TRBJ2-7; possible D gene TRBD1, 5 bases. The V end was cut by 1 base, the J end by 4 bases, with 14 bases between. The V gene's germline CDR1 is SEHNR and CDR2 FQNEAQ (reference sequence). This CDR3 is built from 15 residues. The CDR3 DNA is TGTGCCAGCAGCTTAGACCCCACAGGAGCTTACGAGCAGTACTTC. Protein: CASSLDPTGAYEQYF.

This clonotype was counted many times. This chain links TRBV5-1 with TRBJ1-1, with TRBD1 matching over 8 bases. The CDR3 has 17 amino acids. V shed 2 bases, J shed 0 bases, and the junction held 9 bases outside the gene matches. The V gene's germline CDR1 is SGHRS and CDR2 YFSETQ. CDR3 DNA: TGCGCCAGCAGCTTACGGACAGGGAAGGGCCTGAACACTGAAGCTTTCTTT. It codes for CASSLRTGKGLNTEAFF.

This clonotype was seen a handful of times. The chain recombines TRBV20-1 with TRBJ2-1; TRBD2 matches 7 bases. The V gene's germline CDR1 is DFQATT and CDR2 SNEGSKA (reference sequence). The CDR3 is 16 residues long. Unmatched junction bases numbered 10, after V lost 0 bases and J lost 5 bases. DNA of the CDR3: TGCAGTGCTAGAGATCGTGCTAGCGGATTTGACAATGAGCAGTTCTTC. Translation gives CSARDRASGFDNEQFF.

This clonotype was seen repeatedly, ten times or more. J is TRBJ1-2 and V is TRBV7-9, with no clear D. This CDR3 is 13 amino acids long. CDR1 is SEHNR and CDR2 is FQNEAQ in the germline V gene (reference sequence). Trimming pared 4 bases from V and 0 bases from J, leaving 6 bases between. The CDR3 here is CASSSVANYGYTF. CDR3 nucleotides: TGTGCCAGCAGCTCCGTAGCTAACTATGGCTACACCTTC. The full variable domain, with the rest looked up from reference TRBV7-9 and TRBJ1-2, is DTGVSQNPRHKITKRGQNVTFRCDPISEHNRLYWYRQTLGQGPEFLTYFQNEAQLEKSRLLSDRFSAERPKGSFSTLEIQRTEQGDSAMYLCASSSVANYGYTFGSGTRLTVV.

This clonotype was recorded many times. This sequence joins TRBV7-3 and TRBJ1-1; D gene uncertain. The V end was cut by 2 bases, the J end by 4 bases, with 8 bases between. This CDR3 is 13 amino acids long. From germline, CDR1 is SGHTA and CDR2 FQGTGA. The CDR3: CASSLGLATEAFF. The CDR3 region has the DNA TGTGCCAGCAGCTTAGGTCTGGCCACTGAAGCTTTCTTT.

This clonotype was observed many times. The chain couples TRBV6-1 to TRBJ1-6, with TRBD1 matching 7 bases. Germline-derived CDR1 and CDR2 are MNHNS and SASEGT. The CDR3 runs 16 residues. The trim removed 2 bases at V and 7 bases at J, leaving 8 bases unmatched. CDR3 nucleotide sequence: TGTGCCAGCAGTGAATTAGGGGGCGTTAGCAATTCACCCCTCCACTTT. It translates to CASSELGGVSNSPLHF.

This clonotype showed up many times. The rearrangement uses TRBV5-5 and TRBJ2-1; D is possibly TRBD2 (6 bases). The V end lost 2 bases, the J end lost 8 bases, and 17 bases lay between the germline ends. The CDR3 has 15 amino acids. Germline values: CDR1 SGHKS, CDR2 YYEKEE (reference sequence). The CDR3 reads CASSFGGLANHEQFF. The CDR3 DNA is TGTGCCAGCAGCTTTGGGGGTCTAGCGAACCATGAGCAGTTCTTC.

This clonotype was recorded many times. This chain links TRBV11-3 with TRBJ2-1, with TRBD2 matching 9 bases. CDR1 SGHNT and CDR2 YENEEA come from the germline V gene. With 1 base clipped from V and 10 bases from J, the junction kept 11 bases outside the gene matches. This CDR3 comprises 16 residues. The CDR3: CASSLGGSGRPGEQFF. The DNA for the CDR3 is TGTGCCAGCAGCTTAGGAGGTAGCGGGAGACCAGGCGAGCAGTTCTTC.

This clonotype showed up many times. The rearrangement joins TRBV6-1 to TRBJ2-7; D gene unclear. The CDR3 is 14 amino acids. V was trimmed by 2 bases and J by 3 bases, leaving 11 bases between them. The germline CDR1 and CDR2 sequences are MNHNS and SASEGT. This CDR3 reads CASSESARDYEQYF. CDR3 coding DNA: TGTGCCAGCAGTGAATCGGCCAGAGACTACGAGCAGTACTTC.

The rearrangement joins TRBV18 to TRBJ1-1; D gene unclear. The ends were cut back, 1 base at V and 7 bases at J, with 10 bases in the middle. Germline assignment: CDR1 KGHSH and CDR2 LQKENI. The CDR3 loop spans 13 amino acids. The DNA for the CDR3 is TGTGCCAGCTCACCACTGGGAGAGCTTGAAGCTTTCTTT. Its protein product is CASSPLGELEAFF.